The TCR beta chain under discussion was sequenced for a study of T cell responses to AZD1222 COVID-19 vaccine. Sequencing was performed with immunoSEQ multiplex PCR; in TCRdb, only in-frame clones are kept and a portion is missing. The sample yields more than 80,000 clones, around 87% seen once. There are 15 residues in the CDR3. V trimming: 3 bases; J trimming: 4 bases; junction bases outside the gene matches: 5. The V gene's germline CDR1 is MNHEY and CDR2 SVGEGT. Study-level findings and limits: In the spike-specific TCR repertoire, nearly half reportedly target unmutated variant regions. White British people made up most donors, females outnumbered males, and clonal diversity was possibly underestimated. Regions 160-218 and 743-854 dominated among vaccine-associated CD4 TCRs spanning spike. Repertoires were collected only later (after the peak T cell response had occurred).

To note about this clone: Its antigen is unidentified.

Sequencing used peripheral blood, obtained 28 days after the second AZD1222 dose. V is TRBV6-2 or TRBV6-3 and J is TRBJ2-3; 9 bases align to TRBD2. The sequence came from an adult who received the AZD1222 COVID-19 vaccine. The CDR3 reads CASSYAGLASDTQYF. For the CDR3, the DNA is TGTGCCAGCAGTTATGCGGGACTAGCATCAGATACGCAGTATTTT.